This T cell receptor (beta chain) derives from a study of beta chain features in type 1 diabetes. Regarding the study as a whole: A pattern of fewer insertions and more deletions at VDJ junctions was seen in type 1 diabetes patients. Within patients, naive, central memory and Treg TCRB repertoires seemed more similar than within healthy donors.

This clone has a count of ten or more. Antigen: not known. Investigators reverse transcribed all isolated RNA, so they sequenced expressed TCRB transcripts. Using immunoSEQ multiplex PCR, the repertoire was profiled, and TCRdb retains in-frame clones only, with some absent. The repertoire holds around 320,000 clones, around 15% seen once, with roughly 7% in the top ten. The receptor was isolated from a young man in good health. Sequenced sample: central memory CD4+ T cells from blood.

The CDR3, as DNA: TGTGCCAGCAGCTTCCAAGTCCAGCACGAGCAGTACTTC. It specifies CASSFQVQHEQYF. V usage is TRBV5-5 and J usage is TRBJ2-7; D is undetermined. Germline V gives CDR1 SGHKS, CDR2 YYEKEE (reference sequence). The CDR3 length is 13 residues. The germline V and J ends were trimmed by 2 bases and 5 bases, with 11 bases remaining between them.